This is a list of T cell receptor beta chains from one sample in a study of preoperative IRX-2 immunotherapy in early breast cancer. Method: immunoSEQ multiplex PCR; TCRdb's copy keeps in-frame clones and lacks some. The sample shows 20,000 to 30,000 clones, over 75% of them seen only once. The sample here was tumor tissue, taken after IRX-2 immunotherapy. Source of these receptors: a human donor with breast cancer. Each CDR3 is given with its conserved first and last residue. D genes are given only for firm matches. Where a row states a size, it is once, few, many or the class of an expanded clone; other rows omit it.

v_gene: TRBV5-1
j_gene: TRBJ2-3
d_gene: TRBD1
abundance: -
CDR3nt: TGCGCCAGCAGCACCGGACAGGGAGGTATTACAAGCACAGATACGCAGTATTTT
CDR3aa: CASSTGQGGITSTDTQYF

v_gene: TRBV7-2
j_gene: TRBJ2-1
d_gene: -
abundance: -
CDR3nt: TGTGCCAGCAGCTTGCAGAACAATGAGCAGTTCTTC
CDR3aa: CASSLQNNEQFF

v_gene: TRBV5-4
j_gene: TRBJ2-3
d_gene: TRBD2
abundance: -
CDR3nt: TGTGCCAGCAGAGCCGCGGGGGAGGCAATGAGTTGGCAGTATTTT
CDR3aa: CASRAAGEAMSWQYF

v_gene: TRBV7-2
j_gene: TRBJ2-7
d_gene: TRBD2
abundance: -
CDR3nt: TGTGCCAGCAGCCCCAGCGGGGGGATCTCCTACGAGCAGTACTTC
CDR3aa: CASSPSGGISYEQYF

v_gene: TRBV7-8
j_gene: TRBJ2-3
d_gene: -
abundance: -
CDR3nt: TGTGCCAGCAGCTTCCCGGGACTCACCACAGATACGCAGTATTTT
CDR3aa: CASSFPGLTTDTQYF

v_gene: TRBV2
j_gene: TRBJ2-7
d_gene: TRBD1
abundance: -
CDR3nt: TGTGCCAGCAGTGAAGCGGCCGGGACAGGGAAAGCCGAGCAGTACTTC
CDR3aa: CASSEAAGTGKAEQYF

v_gene: TRBV2
j_gene: TRBJ1-5
d_gene: -
abundance: -
CDR3nt: TGTGCCAGCAGCGGGACACCTAACAATCAGCCCCAGCATTTT
CDR3aa: CASSGTPNNQPQHF

v_gene: TRBV28
j_gene: TRBJ1-2
d_gene: TRBD1
abundance: -
CDR3nt: TGTGCCAGCAGTTTATCCCTGGGAGGGGGCCACTATGGCTACACCTTC
CDR3aa: CASSLSLGGGHYGYTF

v_gene: TRBV30
j_gene: TRBJ2-2
d_gene: TRBD2
abundance: -
CDR3nt: TGTGCCTGGAGACCACTAGCGGGGGGTGGCACCGGGGAGCTGTTTTTT
CDR3aa: CAWRPLAGGGTGELFF

v_gene: TRBV5-4
j_gene: TRBJ2-3
d_gene: TRBD2
abundance: -
CDR3nt: TGTGCCAGCAGCGGCTCCGGGACTAGCCCTTTCATGGGGGATACGCAGTATTTT
CDR3aa: CASSGSGTSPFMGDTQYF

v_gene: TRBV6-1
j_gene: TRBJ2-3
d_gene: TRBD2
abundance: -
CDR3nt: TGTGCCAGCAGTCATAGCGGGGGGAGCACAGATACGCAGTATTTT
CDR3aa: CASSHSGGSTDTQYF

v_gene: TRBV7-9
j_gene: TRBJ2-7
d_gene: TRBD1
abundance: few
CDR3nt: TGTGCCAGCAGTCGGGACAGGAGTCACGACTACGAGCAGTACTTC
CDR3aa: CASSRDRSHDYEQYF

v_gene: TRBV11-2
j_gene: TRBJ2-1
d_gene: TRBD1
abundance: -
CDR3nt: TGTGCCAGCAGCCCCGGGACAGGGGACAATGAGCAGTTCTTC
CDR3aa: CASSPGTGDNEQFF

v_gene: TRBV29-1
j_gene: TRBJ2-7
d_gene: -
abundance: -
CDR3nt: TGCAGCGTTAATGATGGGGGGTACGAGCAGTACTTC
CDR3aa: CSVNDGGYEQYF

v_gene: TRBV10-3
j_gene: TRBJ2-7
d_gene: -
abundance: -
CDR3nt: TGTGCCGTAAACAGTGAGCGGAACTCCTACGAGCAGTACTTC
CDR3aa: CAVNSERNSYEQYF

v_gene: TRBV4-1
j_gene: TRBJ2-7
d_gene: -
abundance: -
CDR3nt: TGCGCCAGCAGCCTCGGACTTTCCTACGAGCAGTACTTC
CDR3aa: CASSLGLSYEQYF

v_gene: TRBV18
j_gene: TRBJ2-7
d_gene: -
abundance: -
CDR3nt: TGTGCCAGCTCACCAGAGGCGCGGGAGCAGTACTTC
CDR3aa: CASSPEAREQYF

v_gene: TRBV6-5
j_gene: TRBJ1-6
d_gene: -
abundance: -
CDR3nt: TGTGCCAGCAGTTCTCGGGAGGGGTATTCACCCCTCCACTTT
CDR3aa: CASSSREGYSPLHF

v_gene: TRBV10-3
j_gene: TRBJ2-7
d_gene: TRBD1
abundance: -
CDR3nt: TGTGCCACTAGGGACAGGGGGCTATTCTACGAGCAGTACTTC
CDR3aa: CATRDRGLFYEQYF

v_gene: TRBV4-1
j_gene: TRBJ1-1
d_gene: -
abundance: -
CDR3nt: TGCGCCAGCAGCCAAGAGGGGGCGAGCACTGAAGCTTTCTTT
CDR3aa: CASSQEGASTEAFF

v_gene: TRBV4-1
j_gene: TRBJ2-1
d_gene: -
abundance: -
CDR3nt: TGCGCCAGCAGCCAAGCCCCCAGGGCCTACAATGAGCAGTTCTTC
CDR3aa: CASSQAPRAYNEQFF

v_gene: TRBV11-2
j_gene: TRBJ2-3
d_gene: -
abundance: -
CDR3nt: TGTGCCAGCAGCTTAGGGGTAGGCACAGATACGCAGTATTTT
CDR3aa: CASSLGVGTDTQYF

v_gene: TRBV30
j_gene: TRBJ2-1
d_gene: -
abundance: -
CDR3nt: TGTGCCTGCTCGGGGCCTGGGGACAATGAGCAGTTCTTC
CDR3aa: CACSGPGDNEQFF

v_gene: TRBV5-4
j_gene: TRBJ2-1
d_gene: -
abundance: -
CDR3nt: TGTGCCAGCAGCTTAGCGCCCCTACAGCAGTTCTTC
CDR3aa: CASSLAPLQQFF

v_gene: TRBV6-5
j_gene: TRBJ2-1
d_gene: TRBD2
abundance: -
CDR3nt: TGTGCCAGCAGCCGTACTAGCGGGGGGGCGGATGAGCAGTTCTTC
CDR3aa: CASSRTSGGADEQFF

v_gene: TRBV7-2
j_gene: TRBJ1-5
d_gene: -
abundance: -
CDR3nt: TGTGCCAGCAGCTCAGGACATAGCAATCAGCCCCAGCATTTT
CDR3aa: CASSSGHSNQPQHF

v_gene: TRBV5-1
j_gene: TRBJ2-5
d_gene: -
abundance: once
CDR3nt: TGCGCCAGCAGCTTGGACAGTAACCAAGAGACCCAGTACTTC
CDR3aa: CASSLDSNQETQYF

v_gene: TRBV9
j_gene: TRBJ2-1
d_gene: TRBD2
abundance: -
CDR3nt: TGTGCCAGCAGCGGGACTAGCGGGGGTTACAATGAGCAGTTCTTC
CDR3aa: CASSGTSGGYNEQFF

v_gene: TRBV7-2
j_gene: TRBJ1-1
d_gene: -
abundance: -
CDR3nt: TGTGCCAGCAGCTTAGCAGGGGGTGCTTTCTTT
CDR3aa: CASSLAGGAFF

v_gene: TRBV4-2
j_gene: TRBJ2-7
d_gene: -
abundance: -
CDR3nt: TGTGCCAGCAGCCAAGATCTGCGGTGGGCATACGAGCAGTACTTC
CDR3aa: CASSQDLRWAYEQYF

v_gene: TRBV19
j_gene: TRBJ1-6
d_gene: -
abundance: -
CDR3nt: TGTGCCAGTACCATGGGGGCGTTTTACCATAATTCACCCCTCCACTTT
CDR3aa: CASTMGAFYHNSPLHF

v_gene: TRBV18
j_gene: TRBJ1-1
d_gene: -
abundance: -
CDR3nt: TGTGCCAACCGGGAAGGGGCGAACACTGAAGCTTTCTTT
CDR3aa: CANREGANTEAFF

v_gene: TRBV28
j_gene: TRBJ1-3
d_gene: -
abundance: -
CDR3nt: TGTGCCAGCAGCCCCCGGCAGTCGATGGGAAACACCATATATTTT
CDR3aa: CASSPRQSMGNTIYF

v_gene: TRBV10-3
j_gene: TRBJ2-1
d_gene: TRBD2
abundance: -
CDR3nt: TGTGCCATCAGTGGGGGGATAGCGGGAGAGGAGCAGTTCTTC
CDR3aa: CAISGGIAGEEQFF

v_gene: TRBV11-2
j_gene: TRBJ2-7
d_gene: TRBD2
abundance: -
CDR3nt: TGTGCCAGCACCTTAGGGGCGGGAGGGATCTACGAGCAGTACTTC
CDR3aa: CASTLGAGGIYEQYF

v_gene: TRBV7-8
j_gene: TRBJ1-4
d_gene: -
abundance: few
CDR3nt: TGTGCCAGCACCGGACGGGGCTGGGGAGAACTGTTTTTT
CDR3aa: CASTGRGWGELFF

v_gene: TRBV2
j_gene: TRBJ1-1
d_gene: -
abundance: -
CDR3nt: TGTGCCAGTCCAAGGGGGGGCCGGGCTTTCTTT
CDR3aa: CASPRGGRAFF

v_gene: TRBV4-3
j_gene: TRBJ2-3
d_gene: -
abundance: -
CDR3nt: TGCGCCAGCAGCCAGCTTTTTGGGGGGCGGGATACGCAGTATTTT
CDR3aa: CASSQLFGGRDTQYF

v_gene: TRBV5-6
j_gene: TRBJ2-5
d_gene: TRBD1
abundance: -
CDR3nt: TGTGCCAGCAGCCTTTTAGGGACAGAGGGCCAAGAGACCCAGTACTTC
CDR3aa: CASSLLGTEGQETQYF

v_gene: TRBV7-9
j_gene: TRBJ1-1
d_gene: -
abundance: -
CDR3nt: TGTGCCAGCAGCCTCCTTAACGTGCCTGAAGCTTTCTTT
CDR3aa: CASSLLNVPEAFF

v_gene: TRBV6-1
j_gene: TRBJ2-3
d_gene: TRBD2
abundance: -
CDR3nt: TGTGCCAGCAGTGAACTAGCGGGAGGGCCTGATACGCAGTATTTT
CDR3aa: CASSELAGGPDTQYF

v_gene: TRBV9
j_gene: TRBJ1-3
d_gene: TRBD1
abundance: -
CDR3nt: TGTGCCAGCGGGACAGGGGGTGAAAACACCATATATTTT
CDR3aa: CASGTGGENTIYF

v_gene: TRBV4-1
j_gene: TRBJ1-6
d_gene: -
abundance: -
CDR3nt: TGCGCCAGCAGCCAAGATAGGAGGGCAGGGACGTTCTATAATTCACCCCTCCACTTT
CDR3aa: CASSQDRRAGTFYNSPLHF

v_gene: TRBV29-1
j_gene: TRBJ2-7
d_gene: -
abundance: -
CDR3nt: TGCAGCGTCGATGATTCCTACGAGCAGTACTTC
CDR3aa: CSVDDSYEQYF

v_gene: TRBV7-2
j_gene: TRBJ2-3
d_gene: -
abundance: -
CDR3nt: TGTGCCAGCAGCTTAGTGCTCGGGGGCCCACGGGTTACGCAGTATTTT
CDR3aa: CASSLVLGGPRVTQYF

v_gene: TRBV5-1
j_gene: TRBJ2-1
d_gene: TRBD2
abundance: -
CDR3nt: TGCGCCAGCAGCATCACGACTAGCGGGGGCTGGAATGAGCAGTTCTTC
CDR3aa: CASSITTSGGWNEQFF

v_gene: TRBV6-1
j_gene: TRBJ2-2
d_gene: TRBD2
abundance: -
CDR3nt: TGTGCCAGCCGGCGGGAGGGGGTCACCGGGGAGCTGTTTTTT
CDR3aa: CASRREGVTGELFF

v_gene: TRBV7-2
j_gene: TRBJ2-5
d_gene: TRBD1
abundance: -
CDR3nt: TGTGCCAGCAGCCCGAGACAGGGAGCGGAGACCCAGTACTTC
CDR3aa: CASSPRQGAETQYF

v_gene: TRBV20-1
j_gene: TRBJ1-1
d_gene: -
abundance: few
CDR3nt: TGCAGTGTTCCTGTGAACACTGAAGCTTTCTTT
CDR3aa: CSVPVNTEAFF

v_gene: TRBV6-5
j_gene: TRBJ2-1
d_gene: -
abundance: -
CDR3nt: TGTGCCTCTTCCCTCCGGCTAGGAGATGAGCAGTTCTTC
CDR3aa: CASSLRLGDEQFF

v_gene: TRBV28
j_gene: TRBJ2-3
d_gene: -
abundance: -
CDR3nt: TGTGCCAGCAGTCCAGGGGGACTACCGCGCACAGATACGCAGTATTTT
CDR3aa: CASSPGGLPRTDTQYF

v_gene: TRBV4-1
j_gene: TRBJ1-2
d_gene: -
abundance: -
CDR3nt: TGCGCCAGCAGCCAAGGGGACAACTATGGCTACACCTTC
CDR3aa: CASSQGDNYGYTF

v_gene: TRBV6-1
j_gene: TRBJ1-4
d_gene: -
abundance: -
CDR3nt: TGTGCCAGCAGGCGACAGAGAGAAAAACTGTTTTTT
CDR3aa: CASRRQREKLFF

v_gene: TRBV7-2
j_gene: TRBJ2-1
d_gene: TRBD2
abundance: -
CDR3nt: TGTGCCAGCAGCTTAAGGAGCGGGAGGGCCTTTTACAATGAGCAGTTCTTC
CDR3aa: CASSLRSGRAFYNEQFF

v_gene: TRBV5-6
j_gene: TRBJ1-5
d_gene: TRBD1
abundance: -
CDR3nt: TGTGCCAGCAGCAGAGACAGGGAGGAAGGCAATCAGCCCCAGCATTTT
CDR3aa: CASSRDREEGNQPQHF

v_gene: TRBV19
j_gene: TRBJ1-5
d_gene: -
abundance: few
CDR3nt: TGTGCCAGTAGTGGAGTGGTCGCGGGCAATCAGCCCCAGCATTTT
CDR3aa: CASSGVVAGNQPQHF

v_gene: TRBV6-6
j_gene: TRBJ1-5
d_gene: -
abundance: -
CDR3nt: TGTGCCAGCAGTTACTCGTGGGCTCAGCCCCAGCATTTT
CDR3aa: CASSYSWAQPQHF

v_gene: TRBV7-2
j_gene: TRBJ2-7
d_gene: TRBD2
abundance: -
CDR3nt: TGCGCCAGCAGCCAAGAGAACCGGGGGGCCTACGAGCAGTACTTC
CDR3aa: CASSQENRGAYEQYF

v_gene: TRBV9
j_gene: TRBJ2-5
d_gene: -
abundance: -
CDR3nt: TGTGCCAGCAGCGTAGCTACAGGCAACCAAGAGACCCAGTACTTC
CDR3aa: CASSVATGNQETQYF